This paragraph reports one T cell receptor beta chain. Authors' methods: Estimation of nucleated cell counts relied on the amplification of reference gene primers. Method: immunoSEQ multiplex PCR; TCRdb's copy keeps in-frame clones and lacks some. V and J calls and clone size follow that table, whereas D and trimming were derived from the DNA. Of 150,000 to 200,000 clones in the sample, around 86% were seen once. This sample is part of a study of blood T cell repertoires in COVID-19. For the study at large: Both acute and convalescent COVID-19 samples were obtained from the United States, Italy and Spain.

The germline V gene has CDR1 MGHRA and CDR2 YSYEKL. Deletions cut 0 bases from V and 7 bases from J, with 7 bases between. The CDR3 spans 14 residues. Sequencing was carried out using peripheral blood. This TCR was sampled from an elderly woman with COVID-19, enrolled during active disease. The V gene is TRBV4-1, the J gene TRBJ1-6; D gene unclear. CDR3 protein: CASSQDTRNSPLHF. The DNA for the CDR3 is TGCGCCAGCAGCCAAGATACTAGGAATTCACCCCTCCACTTT.